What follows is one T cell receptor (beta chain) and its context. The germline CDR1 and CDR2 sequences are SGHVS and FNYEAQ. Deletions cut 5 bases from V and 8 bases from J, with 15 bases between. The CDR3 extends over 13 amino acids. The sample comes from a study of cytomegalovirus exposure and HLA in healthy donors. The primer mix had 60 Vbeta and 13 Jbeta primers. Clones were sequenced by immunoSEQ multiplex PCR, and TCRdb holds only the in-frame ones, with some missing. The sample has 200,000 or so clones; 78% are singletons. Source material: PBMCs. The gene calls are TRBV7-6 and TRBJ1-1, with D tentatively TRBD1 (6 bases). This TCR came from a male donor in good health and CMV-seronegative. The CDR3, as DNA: TGTGCCAGCAGCCCACAGGGTAGATGGGAAGCTTTCTTT. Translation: CASSPQGRWEAFF. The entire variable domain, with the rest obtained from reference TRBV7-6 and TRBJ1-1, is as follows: GAGVSQSPRYKVTKRGQDVALRCDPISGHVSLYWYRQALGQGPEFLTYFNYEAQQDKSGLPNDRFSAERPEGSISTLTIQRTEQRDSAMYRCASSPQGRWEAFFGQGTRLTVV.